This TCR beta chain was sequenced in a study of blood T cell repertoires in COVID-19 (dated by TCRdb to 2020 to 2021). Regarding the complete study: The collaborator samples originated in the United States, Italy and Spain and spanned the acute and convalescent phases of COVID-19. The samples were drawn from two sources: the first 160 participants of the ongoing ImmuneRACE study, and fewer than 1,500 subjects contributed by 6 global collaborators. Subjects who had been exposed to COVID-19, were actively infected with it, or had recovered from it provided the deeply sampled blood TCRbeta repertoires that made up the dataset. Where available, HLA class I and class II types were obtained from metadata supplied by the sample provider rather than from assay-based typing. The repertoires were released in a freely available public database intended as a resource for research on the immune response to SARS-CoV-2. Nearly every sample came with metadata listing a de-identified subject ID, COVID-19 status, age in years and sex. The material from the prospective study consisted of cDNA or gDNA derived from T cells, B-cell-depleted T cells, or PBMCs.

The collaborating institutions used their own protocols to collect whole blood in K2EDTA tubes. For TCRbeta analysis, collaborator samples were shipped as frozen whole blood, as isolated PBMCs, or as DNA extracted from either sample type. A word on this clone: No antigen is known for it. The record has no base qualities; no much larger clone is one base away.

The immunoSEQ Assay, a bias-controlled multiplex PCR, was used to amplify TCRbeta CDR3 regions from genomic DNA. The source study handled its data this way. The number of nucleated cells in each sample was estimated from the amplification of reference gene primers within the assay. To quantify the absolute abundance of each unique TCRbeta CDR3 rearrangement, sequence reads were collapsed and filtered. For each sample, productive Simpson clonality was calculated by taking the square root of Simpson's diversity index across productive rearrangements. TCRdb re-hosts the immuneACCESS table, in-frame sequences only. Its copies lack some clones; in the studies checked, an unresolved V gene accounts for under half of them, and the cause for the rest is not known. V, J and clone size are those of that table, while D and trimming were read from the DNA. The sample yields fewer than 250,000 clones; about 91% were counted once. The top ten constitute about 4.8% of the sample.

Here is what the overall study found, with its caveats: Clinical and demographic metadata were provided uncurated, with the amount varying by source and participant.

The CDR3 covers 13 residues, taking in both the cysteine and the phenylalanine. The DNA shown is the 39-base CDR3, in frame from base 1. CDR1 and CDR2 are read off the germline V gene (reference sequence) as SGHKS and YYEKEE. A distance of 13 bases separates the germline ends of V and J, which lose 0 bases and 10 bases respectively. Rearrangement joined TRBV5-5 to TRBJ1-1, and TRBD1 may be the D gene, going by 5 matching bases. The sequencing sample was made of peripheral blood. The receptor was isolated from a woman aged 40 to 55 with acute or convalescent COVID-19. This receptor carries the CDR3 CASSLGQYSRAFF. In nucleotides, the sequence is TGTGCCAGCAGCTTGGGACAGTATTCGCGAGCTTTCTTT.